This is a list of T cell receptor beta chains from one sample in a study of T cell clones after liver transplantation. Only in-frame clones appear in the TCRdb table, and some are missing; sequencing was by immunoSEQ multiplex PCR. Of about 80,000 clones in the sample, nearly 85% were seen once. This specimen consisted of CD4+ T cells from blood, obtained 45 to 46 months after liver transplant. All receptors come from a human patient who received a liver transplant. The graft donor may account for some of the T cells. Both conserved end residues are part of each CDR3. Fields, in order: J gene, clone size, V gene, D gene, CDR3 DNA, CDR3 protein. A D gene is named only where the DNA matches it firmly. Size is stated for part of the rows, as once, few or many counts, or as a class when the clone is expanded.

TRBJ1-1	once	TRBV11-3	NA	TGTGCCAGCAGCTCGACGACCGGGAAGAACACTGAAGCTTTCTTT	CASSSTTGKNTEAFF
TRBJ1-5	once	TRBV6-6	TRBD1	TGTGCCAGCAGTGATCGTGGACAGGGCGATCAGCCCCAGCATTTT	CASSDRGQGDQPQHF
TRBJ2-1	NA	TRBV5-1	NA	TGCGCCAGCAGCCCGCCGGGCGCCGGGGGATCCAATGAGCAGTTCTTC	CASSPPGAGGSNEQFF
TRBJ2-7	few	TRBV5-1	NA	TGCGCCAGCAGCCCCATCGGTCCCTCCTACGAGCAGTACTTC	CASSPIGPSYEQYF
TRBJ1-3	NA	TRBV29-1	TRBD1	TGCAGCGCAGAGGGACAGGTCGGAAACACCATATATTTT	CSAEGQVGNTIYF
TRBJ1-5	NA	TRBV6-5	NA	TGTGCCAGCCAGGCTGGCAATCAGCCCCAGCATTTT	CASQAGNQPQHF
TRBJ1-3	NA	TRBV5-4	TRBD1	TGTGCCAGCAGCTGGAGACAGGGGTCCTCTGGAAACACCATATATTTT	CASSWRQGSSGNTIYF
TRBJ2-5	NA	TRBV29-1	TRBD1	TGCAGCGTTCACCGGACAGGGGAAGGAGAGACCCAGTACTTC	CSVHRTGEGETQYF
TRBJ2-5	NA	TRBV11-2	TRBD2	TGTGCCAGCAGCTCTAGAGCGGGAGGGCGGGGGCCTTTCCAAGAGACCCAGTACTTC	CASSSRAGGRGPFQETQYF
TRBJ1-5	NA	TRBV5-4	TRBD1	TGTGCCAGCAGCTCAGGGACAGGGGGCGAAGAATACGCCAATCGGCCCCAGCATTTT	CASSSGTGGEEYANRPQHF
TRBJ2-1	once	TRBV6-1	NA	TGTGCCAGCAGTGATTTCTGGGGACCAGCCAATGAGCAGTTCTTC	CASSDFWGPANEQFF
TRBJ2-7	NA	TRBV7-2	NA	TGTGCCAGCAGCCGTAGCTACGAGCAGTACTTC	CASSRSYEQYF
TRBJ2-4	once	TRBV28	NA	TGTGCCAGCAGTCCGACACGGAGCTTAGCCAAAAACATTCAGTACTTC	CASSPTRSLAKNIQYF
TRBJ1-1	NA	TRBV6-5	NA	TGTGCCAGCAGTTACTCGACACAGGGGAACACTGAAGCTTTCTTT	CASSYSTQGNTEAFF
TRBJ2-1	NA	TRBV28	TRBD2	TGTGCCAGCAGTTCCGTAGCGGGCCAAGGGTACAATGAGCAGTTCTTC	CASSSVAGQGYNEQFF
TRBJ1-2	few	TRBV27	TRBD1	TGTGCCAGCAGTCCAGGGGGCTATGGCTACACCTTC	CASSPGGYGYTF
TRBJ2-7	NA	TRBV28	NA	TGTGCCAGCAGTTCCCCGGGCTACGAGCAGTACTTC	CASSSPGYEQYF
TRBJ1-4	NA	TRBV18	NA	TGTGCCAGCTCCCTACTGACAGGCGTGGATGAAAAACTGTTTTTT	CASSLLTGVDEKLFF
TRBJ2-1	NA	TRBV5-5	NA	TGTGCCAGCAGCCATACCCCGGGCGGTCCCCGTAGCTCCTACAATGAGCAGTTCTTC	CASSHTPGGPRSSYNEQFF
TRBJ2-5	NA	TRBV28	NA	TGTGCCAGCTCAACCCTGGTGACCCAGTACTTC	CASSTLVTQYF
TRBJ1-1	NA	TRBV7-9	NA	TGTGCCAGCAGCCCAGAGAATCCGAACACTGAAGCTTTCTTT	CASSPENPNTEAFF
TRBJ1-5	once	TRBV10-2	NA	TGCGCCAGCAGTGAGTCTTTGTATCAGCCCCAGCATTTT	CASSESLYQPQHF
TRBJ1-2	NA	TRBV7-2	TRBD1	TGTGCCAGCAGCTTAGACAGGGGGCCCTATGGCTACACCTTC	CASSLDRGPYGYTF
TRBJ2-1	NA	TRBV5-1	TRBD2	TGCGCCAGCAGCGGGGGGACTAGCGGGACCTACAATGAGCAGTTCTTC	CASSGGTSGTYNEQFF
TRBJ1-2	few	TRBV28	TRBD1	TGTGCCAGCAGTTCGGGACAGGGTTCCCTCCACACCTTC	CASSSGQGSLHTF
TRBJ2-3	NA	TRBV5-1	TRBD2	TGCGCCAGCAGCTTCGGGACTAGCGGGAGGTTTGGGACAGATACGCAGTATTTT	CASSFGTSGRFGTDTQYF
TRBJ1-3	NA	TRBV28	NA	TGTGCCAGCAGTTCTCCGATTACAGGAAACACCATATATTTT	CASSSPITGNTIYF
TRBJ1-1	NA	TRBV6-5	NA	TGTGCCAGCAGTTCGGTAATGGCAGGTTCAGAAACTGAAGCTTTCTTT	CASSSVMAGSETEAFF
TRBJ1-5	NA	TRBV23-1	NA	TGCGCCAGCAGTGGAAAACAGGGAGACAATCAGCCCCAGCATTTT	CASSGKQGDNQPQHF